The present T cell receptor (beta chain) was sequenced within a study of cytomegalovirus exposure and HLA in healthy donors. Germline V gene lookup returns CDR1 SGHTS and CDR2 YDEGEE. The CDR3 length is 13 residues. Between the trimmed V and J ends, which lost 4 bases and 3 bases, there was a span of 11 bases. PCR primers comprised 60 Vbeta and 13 Jbeta primers. Generated by immunoSEQ multiplex PCR, the TCRdb table keeps only in-frame clones and is missing some. The sample contains around 120,000 clones, just over 70% of which appear only once. This TCR was sampled from a woman aged 60-70 years in good health and CMV-seropositive. What was sequenced was PBMCs. The genes are TRBV5-8 and TRBJ2-7; maybe TRBD1 (7 bases). The CDR3 nucleotides are TGTGCCAGCAGCCGACAGGGAGGCTACGAGCAGTACTTC. Its protein product is CASSRQGGYEQYF.